This T cell receptor (beta chain) stems from a study of shared clonotypes between healthy human individuals. The study, taken as a whole, reports: It was observed that approximately 5% of naive CD4 clonotypes were shared across a few donors.

TCRdb keeps only in-frame clones here, not all; method: immunoSEQ multiplex PCR. Among millions of clones, approximately 93% were seen once, and the ten largest hold approximately 0.4%. As regards this clone: The antigen is unknown.

Sequenced sample: naive CD4+ T cells from PBMCs. As for subset: CD45RA+ positively selected. The TCR originated in a young man in good health. Some clones in this sample may be carry-over from other donors' samples.

The CDR3 is CASSLEPTGAGDTEAFF. The CDR3 DNA reads as TGCGCCAGCAGCTTGGAACCAACAGGGGCAGGGGACACTGAAGCTTTCTTT. The gene calls are TRBV5-1 and TRBJ1-1; 7 bases fit TRBD1. Losses at the gene ends were 0 bases for V and 3 bases for J; bases not matched to a gene: 11. This CDR3 comprises 17 residues. Germline V lookup: CDR1 SGHRS, CDR2 YFSETQ.